The 2 T cell receptor beta chains below come from one sample, sequenced in a study of shared clonotypes between healthy human individuals (dated by TCRdb to 2020 to 2021). Library preparation was by the immunoSEQ multiplex PCR assay. TCRdb took over this immuneACCESS table, retaining in-frame rearrangements with V and J assigned. Such tables are incomplete; in checked studies, under half of the missing clones stem from an unresolved V gene, and the remainder is unexplained. In all, the sample holds about 2.4 million clones, and under 95% of those were seen once. Jointly, the top ten make up around 0.37% of the sample. Material for sequencing was naive CD4+ T cells from PBMCs. The label giving this sample's cell subset or site can be read as: CD45RA+ positively selected. The origin of the receptors is a man in his late teens or twenties in good health. Some clones in this sample may be carry-over from other donors' samples.

V and J are TRBV5-1 and TRBJ1-4, with a tentative D call TRBD1 (6 bases). Trimming cost V 2 bases and J 5 bases, with 13 bases left between them. Germline loops: CDR1 SGHRS, CDR2 YFSETQ. CDR3 length equals 15 residues. CDR3 amino acids: CASSLHGTRNEKLFF. CDR3 sequence (DNA): TGCGCCAGCAGCTTACACGGGACAAGAAATGAAAAACTGTTTTTT.

This rearrangement joins TRBV28 to TRBJ2-7; D might be TRBD1 or TRBD2, each matching 5 bases. The germline CDR1 and CDR2 sequences are MDHEN and SYDVKM. CDR3 length equals 15 residues. V was clipped by 5 bases and J by 10 bases, with 24 bases between them. The CDR3 protein is CASSPAGSLAREQYF. In DNA, the CDR3 is TGTGCCAGCAGTCCAGCAGGGTCCCTAGCTAGGGAACAGTACTTC. Variable domain in full (rest from reference TRBV28 and TRBJ2-7): DVKVTQSSRYLVKRTGEKVFLECVQDMDHENMFWYRQDPGLGLRLIYFSYDVKMKEKGDIPEGYSVSREKKERFSLILESASTNQTSMYLCASSPAGSLAREQYFGPGTRLTVT.